This T cell receptor beta chain was observed in a study of brain metastases from non-small cell lung cancer. Per the germline V gene, CDR1 is MNHEY and CDR2 is SVGAGI. The CDR3 contains 12 residues when both ends are counted. Concerning this clone itself: The conserved phenylalanine or tryptophan is not found at the CDR3 terminus, so this likely reflects a read error. The DNA is left out, because the CDR3 cannot be placed on it with certainty; the CDR3 is given as TCRdb lists it.

Using immunoSEQ multiplex PCR, the repertoire was profiled, and TCRdb retains in-frame clones only, with some absent. The repertoire holds 3,200 or so clones, 95% to 96% seen once, with under 2% in the top ten. This receptor was taken from a donor aged 40 or older with non-small cell lung cancer. This sequence joins TRBV6-5 and TRBJ1-1; TRBD1 was called by the table and not checked on the DNA. Sequences were obtained from tumor-adjacent normal tissue. The CDR3 region is CASSPLGQGVEP.